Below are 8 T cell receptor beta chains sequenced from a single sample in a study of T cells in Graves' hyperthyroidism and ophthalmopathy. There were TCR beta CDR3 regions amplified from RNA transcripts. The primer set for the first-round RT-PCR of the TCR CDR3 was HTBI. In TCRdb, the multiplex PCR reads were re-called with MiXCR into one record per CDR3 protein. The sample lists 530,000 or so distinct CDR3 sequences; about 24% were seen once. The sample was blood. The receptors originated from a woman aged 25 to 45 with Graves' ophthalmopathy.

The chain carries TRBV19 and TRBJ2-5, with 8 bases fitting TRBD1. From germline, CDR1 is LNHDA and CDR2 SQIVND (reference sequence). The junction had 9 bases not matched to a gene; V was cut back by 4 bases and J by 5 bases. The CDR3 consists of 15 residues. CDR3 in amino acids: CASSSGDRWMETQYF. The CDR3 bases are TGTGCCAGTAGTAGTGGGGACAGGTGGATGGAGACCCAGTACTTC.

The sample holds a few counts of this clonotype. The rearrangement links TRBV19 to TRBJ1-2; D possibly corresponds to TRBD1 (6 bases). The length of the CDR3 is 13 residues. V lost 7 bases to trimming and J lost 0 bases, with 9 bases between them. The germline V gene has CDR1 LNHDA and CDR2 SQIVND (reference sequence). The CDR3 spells CASNREANYGYTF. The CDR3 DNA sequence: TGTGCCAGTAACAGGGAAGCTAACTATGGCTACACCTTC.

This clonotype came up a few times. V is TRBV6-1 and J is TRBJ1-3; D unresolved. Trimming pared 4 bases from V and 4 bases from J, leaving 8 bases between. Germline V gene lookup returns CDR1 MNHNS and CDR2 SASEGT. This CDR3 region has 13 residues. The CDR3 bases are TGTGCCAGCAGTGTACGGCCGGGAAACACCATATATTTT. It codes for CASSVRPGNTIYF.

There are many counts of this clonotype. The CDR3, as DNA: TGTGCCAGCAGTTTCCGGAGGGGTATGGGCTACGAGCAGTACTTC. Translating it yields CASSFRRGMGYEQYF. The chain is built from TRBV28 and TRBJ2-7, with D possibly being TRBD2 (6 bases). Trimming removed 3 bases at V and 3 bases at J, with 15 bases between. This CDR3 has 15 amino acids. Germline V gene sequence: CDR1 MDHEN, CDR2 SYDVKM.

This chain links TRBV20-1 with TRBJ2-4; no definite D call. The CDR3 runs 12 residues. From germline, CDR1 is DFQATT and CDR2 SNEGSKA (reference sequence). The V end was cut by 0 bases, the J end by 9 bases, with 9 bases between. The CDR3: CSARDPRAIQYF. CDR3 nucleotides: TGCAGTGCTAGAGATCCCCGGGCCATTCAGTACTTC.

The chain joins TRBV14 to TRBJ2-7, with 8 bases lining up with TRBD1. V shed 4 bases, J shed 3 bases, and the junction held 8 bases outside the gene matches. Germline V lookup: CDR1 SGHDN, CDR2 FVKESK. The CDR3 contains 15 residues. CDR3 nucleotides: TGTGCCAGCAGCCCCCGGACAGGGTATGGCTACGAGCAGTACTTC. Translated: CASSPRTGYGYEQYF.

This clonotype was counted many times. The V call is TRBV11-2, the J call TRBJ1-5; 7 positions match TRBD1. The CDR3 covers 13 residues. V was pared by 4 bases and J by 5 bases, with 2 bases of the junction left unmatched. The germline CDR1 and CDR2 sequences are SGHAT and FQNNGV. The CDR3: CASSSGQHQPQHF. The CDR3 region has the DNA TGTGCCAGCAGCTCGGGACAGCATCAGCCCCAGCATTTT.

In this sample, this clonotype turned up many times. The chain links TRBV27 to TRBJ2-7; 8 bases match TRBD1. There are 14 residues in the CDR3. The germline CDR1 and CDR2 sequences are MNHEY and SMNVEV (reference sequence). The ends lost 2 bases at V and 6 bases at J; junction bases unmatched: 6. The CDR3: CASSLLDRVGEQYF. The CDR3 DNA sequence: TGTGCCAGCAGTTTACTGGACAGGGTAGGCGAGCAGTACTTC.